This TCR beta chain was sequenced for a study of blood T cell repertoires in COVID-19. About the study: The United States, Italy and Spain were the sources of the acute and convalescent COVID-19 samples.

Original data processing: Scientists estimated how many nucleated cells there were by amplifying reference gene primers. Repertoires were generated with immunoSEQ multiplex PCR, while TCRdb's copy carries only in-frame clones and drops some. Clonal size and the V and J genes are those of that table, whereas D and trimming came from the DNA. The sample has 230,000 or so clones, about 88% seen once. The sequencing input was peripheral blood. This TCR came from a woman between 40 and 50 years old who had recovered from COVID-19.

CDR3 in amino acids: CASSPRSSRNTEAFF. The CDR3 DNA sequence: TGTGCCAGCAGCCCGCGGTCGAGCCGGAACACTGAAGCTTTCTTT. The genes are TRBV6-5 and TRBJ1-1, with D unclear. Germline V gene sequence: CDR1 MNHEY, CDR2 SVGAGI. The CDR3 is made up of 15 amino acids. Trimming took off 6 bases at V and 1 base at J, with 15 bases between the two ends.